This T cell receptor beta chain derives from a study of T-cell memory formation after mild COVID-19. One entry per CDR3 protein results from TCRdb running MiXCR on the 5' RACE reads. Of roughly 560,000 distinct CDR3 sequences listed, around 21% are singletons. CDR1 is SGHDT and CDR2 is YYEEEE in the germline V gene. The length of the CDR3 is 13 residues. Trimming left V 1 base short and J 3 bases short, with 8 bases between. The source of this sequence is an adult woman who had mild COVID-19 (a few samples of this study predate the infection). Cell type and time point are not known. What was sequenced was PBMCs or a T cell subset sorted from them (not recorded which). The V gene is TRBV5-6, the J gene TRBJ2-7, with D unclear. The CDR3 bases are TGTGCCAGCAGCTTGAGGCCTGACTACGAGCAGTACTTC. This gives the protein CASSLRPDYEQYF. The full variable domain, in which reference TRBV5-6 and TRBJ2-7 provide the parts outside the CDR3, is DAGVTQSPTHLIKTRGQQVTLRCSPKSGHDTVSWYQQALGQGPQFIFQYYEEEERQRGNFPDRFSGHQFPNYSSELNVNALLLGDSALYLCASSLRPDYEQYFGPGTRLTVT.